This T cell receptor (beta chain) emerged from a study of T cell changes during pregnancy in multiple sclerosis. Per germline, CDR1 SQVTM and CDR2 ANQGSEA. CDR3 size: 12 residues. With V trimmed by 7 bases and J by 2 bases, 1 base remained unmatched. Assay used: immunoSEQ multiplex PCR; TCRdb lists only in-frame clones, some missing. Of tens of thousands of clones listed, 85% to 95% are singletons. This specimen was CD4+ T cells from peripheral blood mononuclear cells, taken in the third trimester of pregnancy. The origin of this receptor is a female donor in good health, enrolled as a control in a pregnancy study. The rearrangement links TRBV29-1 to TRBJ1-2, with TRBD1 matching over 10 bases. CDR3 bases: TGCAGCGCGGGACAGGGGAACTATGGCTACACCTTC. Residues: CSAGQGNYGYTF.